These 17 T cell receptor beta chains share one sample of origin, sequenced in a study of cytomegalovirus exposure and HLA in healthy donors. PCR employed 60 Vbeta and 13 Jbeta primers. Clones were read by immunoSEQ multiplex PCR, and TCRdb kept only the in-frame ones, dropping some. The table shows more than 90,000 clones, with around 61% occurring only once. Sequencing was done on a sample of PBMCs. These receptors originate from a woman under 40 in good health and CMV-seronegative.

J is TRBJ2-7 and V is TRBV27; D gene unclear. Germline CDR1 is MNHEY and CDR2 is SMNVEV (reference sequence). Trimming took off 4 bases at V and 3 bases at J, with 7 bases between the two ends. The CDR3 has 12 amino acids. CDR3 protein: CASSSYSYEQYF. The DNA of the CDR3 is TGTGCCAGCAGTTCCTACAGCTACGAGCAGTACTTC.

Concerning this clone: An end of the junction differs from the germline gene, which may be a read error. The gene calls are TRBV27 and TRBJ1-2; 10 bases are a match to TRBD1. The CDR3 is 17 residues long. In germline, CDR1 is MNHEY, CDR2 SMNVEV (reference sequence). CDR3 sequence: CTSSSRDRGTDDYGYTF. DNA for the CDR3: TGTACCAGCAGCAGCCGGGACAGGGGAACTGACGACTATGGCTACACCTTC.

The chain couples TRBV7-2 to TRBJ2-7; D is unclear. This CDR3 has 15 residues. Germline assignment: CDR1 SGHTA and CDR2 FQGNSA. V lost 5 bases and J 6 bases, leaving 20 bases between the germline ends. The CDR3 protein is CASSMQNPRSGEQYF. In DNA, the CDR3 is TGTGCCAGCAGCATGCAGAACCCCCGATCAGGCGAGCAGTACTTC. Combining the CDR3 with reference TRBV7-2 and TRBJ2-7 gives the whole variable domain GAGVSQSPSNKVTEKGKDVELRCDPISGHTALYWYRQSLGQGLEFLIYFQGNSAPDKSGLPSDRFSAERTGGSVSTLTIQRTQQEDSAVYLCASSMQNPRSGEQYFGPGTRLTVT.

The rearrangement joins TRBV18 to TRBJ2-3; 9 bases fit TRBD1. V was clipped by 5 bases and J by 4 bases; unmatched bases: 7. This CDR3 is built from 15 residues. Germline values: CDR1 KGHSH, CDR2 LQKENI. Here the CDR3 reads CASSAGTGNPDTQYF. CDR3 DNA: TGTGCCAGCTCAGCCGGGACAGGGAATCCAGATACGCAGTATTTT.

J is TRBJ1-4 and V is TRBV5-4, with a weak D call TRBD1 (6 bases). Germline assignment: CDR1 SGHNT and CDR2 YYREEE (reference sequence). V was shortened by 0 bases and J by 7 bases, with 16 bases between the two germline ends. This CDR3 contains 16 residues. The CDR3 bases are TGTGCCAGCAGCTTGGGCGGACAGTCCTACGGTGAAAAACTGTTTTTT. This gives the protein CASSLGGQSYGEKLFF.

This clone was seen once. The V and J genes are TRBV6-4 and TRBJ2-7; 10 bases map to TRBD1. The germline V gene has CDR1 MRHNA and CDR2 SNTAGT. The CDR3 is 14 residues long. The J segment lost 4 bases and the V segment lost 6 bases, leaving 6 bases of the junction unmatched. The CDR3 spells CASSIDRGPYEQYF. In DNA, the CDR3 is TGTGCCAGCAGCATAGACAGGGGGCCATACGAGCAGTACTTC.

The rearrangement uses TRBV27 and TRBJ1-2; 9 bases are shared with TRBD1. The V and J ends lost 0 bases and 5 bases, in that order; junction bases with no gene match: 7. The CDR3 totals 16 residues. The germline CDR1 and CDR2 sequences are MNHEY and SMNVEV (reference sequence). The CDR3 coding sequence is TGTGCCAGCAGTTTATCGACCCCGGGACAGGGTTATGGCTACACCTTC. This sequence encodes CASSLSTPGQGYGYTF.

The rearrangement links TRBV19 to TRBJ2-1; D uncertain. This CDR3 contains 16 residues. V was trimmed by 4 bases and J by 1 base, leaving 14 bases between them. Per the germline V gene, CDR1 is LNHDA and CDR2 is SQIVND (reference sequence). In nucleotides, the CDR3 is TGTGCCAGTAGTAACCCCGACTGGCCGTCCTACAATGAGCAGTTCTTC. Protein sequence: CASSNPDWPSYNEQFF.

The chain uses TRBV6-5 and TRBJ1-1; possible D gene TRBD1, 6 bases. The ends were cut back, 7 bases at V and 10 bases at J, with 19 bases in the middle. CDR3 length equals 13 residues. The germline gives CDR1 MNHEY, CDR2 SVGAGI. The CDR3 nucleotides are TGTGCCAGCAACCCAACGGGGGGCATCGTAGCTTTCTTT. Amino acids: CASNPTGGIVAFF.

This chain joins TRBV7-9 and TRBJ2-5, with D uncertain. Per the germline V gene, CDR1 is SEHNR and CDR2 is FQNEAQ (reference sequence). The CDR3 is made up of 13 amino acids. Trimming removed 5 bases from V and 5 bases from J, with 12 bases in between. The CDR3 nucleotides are TGTGCCAGCAGCCCGAACACGCAGGAGACCCAGTACTTC. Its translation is CASSPNTQETQYF.

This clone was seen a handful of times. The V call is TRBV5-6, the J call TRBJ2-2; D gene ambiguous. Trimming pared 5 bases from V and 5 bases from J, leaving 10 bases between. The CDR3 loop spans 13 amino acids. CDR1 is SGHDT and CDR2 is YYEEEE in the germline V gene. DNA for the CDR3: TGTGCCAGCAGATCTTCCGAGACCGGGGAGCTGTTTTTT. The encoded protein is CASRSSETGELFF.

The CDR3 region is CASSPSGTSPDEQFF. The DNA for the CDR3 is TGTGCCAGCAGCCCGAGCGGCACCTCACCCGATGAGCAGTTCTTC. The rearrangement uses TRBV7-6 and TRBJ2-1, with TRBD2 as a possible D gene (5 bases). Between the trimmed V and J ends, which lost 5 bases and 8 bases, there was a span of 19 bases. CDR1 is SGHVS and CDR2 is FNYEAQ in the germline V gene. The CDR3 loop spans 15 amino acids.

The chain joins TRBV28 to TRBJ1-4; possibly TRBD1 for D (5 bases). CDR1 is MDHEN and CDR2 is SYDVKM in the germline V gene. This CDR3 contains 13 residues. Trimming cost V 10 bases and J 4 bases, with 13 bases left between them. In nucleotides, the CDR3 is TGTGCCACCCAGGGCCAGCTTAATGAAAAACTGTTTTTT. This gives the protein CATQGQLNEKLFF.

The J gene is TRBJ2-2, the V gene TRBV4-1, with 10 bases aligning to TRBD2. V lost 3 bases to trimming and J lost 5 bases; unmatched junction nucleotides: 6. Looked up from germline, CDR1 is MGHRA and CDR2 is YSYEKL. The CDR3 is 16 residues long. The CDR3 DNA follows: TGCGCCAGCAGCCAGGGAGCGGGAGGGATTACCGGGGAGCTGTTTTTT. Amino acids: CASSQGAGGITGELFF.

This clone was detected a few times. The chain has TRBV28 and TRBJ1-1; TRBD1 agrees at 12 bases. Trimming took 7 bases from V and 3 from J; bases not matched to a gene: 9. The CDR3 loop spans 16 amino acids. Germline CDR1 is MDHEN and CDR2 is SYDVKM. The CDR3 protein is CASTPSGTGGDTEAFF. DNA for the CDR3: TGTGCCAGCACCCCGTCCGGGACAGGGGGCGACACTGAAGCTTTCTTT. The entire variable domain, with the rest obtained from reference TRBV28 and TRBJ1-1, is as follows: DVKVTQSSRYLVKRTGEKVFLECVQDMDHENMFWYRQDPGLGLRLIYFSYDVKMKEKGDIPEGYSVSREKKERFSLILESASTNQTSMYLCASTPSGTGGDTEAFFGQGTRLTVV.

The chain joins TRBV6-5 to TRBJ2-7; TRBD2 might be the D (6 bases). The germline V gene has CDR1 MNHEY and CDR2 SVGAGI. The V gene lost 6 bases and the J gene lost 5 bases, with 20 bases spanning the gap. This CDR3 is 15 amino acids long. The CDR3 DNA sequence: TGTGCCAGCAGAAAAACCCCCGGGGGATGGGACGAGCAGTACTTC. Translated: CASRKTPGGWDEQYF.

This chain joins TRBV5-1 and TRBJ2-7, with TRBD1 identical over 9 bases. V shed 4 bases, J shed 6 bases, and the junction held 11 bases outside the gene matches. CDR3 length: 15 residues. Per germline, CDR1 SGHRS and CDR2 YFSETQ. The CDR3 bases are TGCGCCAGCAGCGTCCTACAGGGGGCTAAATCCGAGCAGTACTTC. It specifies CASSVLQGAKSEQYF.